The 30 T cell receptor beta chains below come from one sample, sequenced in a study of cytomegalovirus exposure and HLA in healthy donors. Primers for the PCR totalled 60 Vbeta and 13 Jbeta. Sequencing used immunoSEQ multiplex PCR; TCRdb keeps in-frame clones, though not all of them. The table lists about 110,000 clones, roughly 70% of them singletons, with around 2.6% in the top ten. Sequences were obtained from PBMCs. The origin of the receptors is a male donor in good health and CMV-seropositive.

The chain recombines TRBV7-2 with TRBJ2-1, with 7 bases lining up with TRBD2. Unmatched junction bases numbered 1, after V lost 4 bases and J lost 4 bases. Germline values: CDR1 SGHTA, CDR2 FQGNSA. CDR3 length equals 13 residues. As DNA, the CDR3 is TGTGCCAGCAGCTGGGGGGGGTACAATGAGCAGTTCTTC. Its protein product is CASSWGGYNEQFF.

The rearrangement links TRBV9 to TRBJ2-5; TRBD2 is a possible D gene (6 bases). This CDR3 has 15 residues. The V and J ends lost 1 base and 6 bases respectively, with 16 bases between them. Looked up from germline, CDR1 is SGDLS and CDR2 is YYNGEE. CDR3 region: CASSVWREEFQTQYF. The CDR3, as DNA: TGTGCCAGCAGCGTATGGCGGGAAGAGTTTCAGACCCAGTACTTC. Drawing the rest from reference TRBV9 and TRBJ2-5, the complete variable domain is DSGVTQTPKHLITATGQRVTLRCSPRSGDLSVYWYQQSLDQGLQFLIQYYNGEERAKGNILERFSAQQFPDLHSELNLSSLELGDSALYFCASSVWREEFQTQYFGPGTRLLVL.

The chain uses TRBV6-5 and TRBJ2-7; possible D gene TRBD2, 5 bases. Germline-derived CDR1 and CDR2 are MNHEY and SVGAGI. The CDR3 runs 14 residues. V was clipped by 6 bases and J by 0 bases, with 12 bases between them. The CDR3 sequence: CASSNSAGSYEQYF. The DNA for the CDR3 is TGTGCCAGCAGCAATTCGGCGGGCTCCTACGAGCAGTACTTC.

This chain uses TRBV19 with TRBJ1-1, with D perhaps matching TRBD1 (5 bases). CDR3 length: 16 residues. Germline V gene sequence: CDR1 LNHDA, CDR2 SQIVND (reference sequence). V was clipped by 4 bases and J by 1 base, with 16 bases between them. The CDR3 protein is CASSTHRQRKNTEAFF. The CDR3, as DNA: TGTGCCAGTAGTACGCACCGACAGAGAAAGAACACTGAAGCTTTCTTT.

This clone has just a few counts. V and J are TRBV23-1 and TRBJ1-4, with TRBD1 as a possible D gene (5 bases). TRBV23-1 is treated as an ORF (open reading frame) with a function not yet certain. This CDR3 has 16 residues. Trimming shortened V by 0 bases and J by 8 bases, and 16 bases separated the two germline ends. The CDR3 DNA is TGCGCCAGCAGTCAATCGCGGGGGTCTGGTCTCGAAAAACTGTTTTTT. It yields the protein CASSQSRGSGLEKLFF.

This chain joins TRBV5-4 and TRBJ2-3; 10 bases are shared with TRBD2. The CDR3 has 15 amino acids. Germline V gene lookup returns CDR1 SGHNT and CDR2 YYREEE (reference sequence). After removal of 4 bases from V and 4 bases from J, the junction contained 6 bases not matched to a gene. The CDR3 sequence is CASSMLAGAADTQYF. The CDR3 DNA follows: TGTGCCAGCAGCATGCTAGCGGGGGCTGCAGATACGCAGTATTTT.

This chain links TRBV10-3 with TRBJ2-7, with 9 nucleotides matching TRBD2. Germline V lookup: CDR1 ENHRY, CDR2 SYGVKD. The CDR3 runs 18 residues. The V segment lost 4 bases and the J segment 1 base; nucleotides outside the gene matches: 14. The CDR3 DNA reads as TGTGCCATCAGTGTTTCCGATAGCGGGAGCACGGGGTCCTACGAGCAGTACTTC. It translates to CAISVSDSGSTGSYEQYF.

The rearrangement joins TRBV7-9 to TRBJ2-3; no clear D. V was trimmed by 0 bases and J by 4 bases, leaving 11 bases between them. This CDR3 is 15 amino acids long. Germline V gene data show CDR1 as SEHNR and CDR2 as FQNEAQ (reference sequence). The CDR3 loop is CASSLALLDPDTQYF. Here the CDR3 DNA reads TGTGCCAGCAGCTTAGCGCTCCTAGACCCAGATACGCAGTATTTT.

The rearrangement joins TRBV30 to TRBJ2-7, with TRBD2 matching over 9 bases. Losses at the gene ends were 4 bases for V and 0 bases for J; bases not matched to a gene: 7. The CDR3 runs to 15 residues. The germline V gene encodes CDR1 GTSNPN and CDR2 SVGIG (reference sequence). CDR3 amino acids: CAWTHGTSRSYEQYF. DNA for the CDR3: TGTGCCTGGACCCATGGGACTAGCCGCTCCTACGAGCAGTACTTC.

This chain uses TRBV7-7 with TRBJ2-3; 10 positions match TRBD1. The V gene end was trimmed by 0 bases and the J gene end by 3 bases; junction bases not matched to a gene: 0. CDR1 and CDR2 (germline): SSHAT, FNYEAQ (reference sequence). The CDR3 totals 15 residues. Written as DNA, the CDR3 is TGTGCCAGCAGCTTAGCGGGACAGGGGACAGATACGCAGTATTTT. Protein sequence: CASSLAGQGTDTQYF.

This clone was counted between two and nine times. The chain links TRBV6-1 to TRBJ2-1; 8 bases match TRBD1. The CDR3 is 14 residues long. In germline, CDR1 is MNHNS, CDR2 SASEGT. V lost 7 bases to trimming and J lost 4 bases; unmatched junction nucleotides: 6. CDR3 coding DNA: TGTGCCAGCAACCCCGGACAGGGTTACAATGAGCAGTTCTTC. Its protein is CASNPGQGYNEQFF.

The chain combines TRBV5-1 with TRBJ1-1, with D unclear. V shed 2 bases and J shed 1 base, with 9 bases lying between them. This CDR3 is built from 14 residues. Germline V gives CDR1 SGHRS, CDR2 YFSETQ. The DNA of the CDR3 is TGCGCCAGCAGCTTTGCGGGCCAGAACACTGAAGCTTTCTTT. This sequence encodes CASSFAGQNTEAFF.

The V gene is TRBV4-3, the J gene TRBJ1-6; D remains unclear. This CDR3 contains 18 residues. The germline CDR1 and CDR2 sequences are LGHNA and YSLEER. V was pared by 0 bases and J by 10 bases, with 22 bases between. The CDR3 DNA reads TGCGCCAGCAGCCAAGATTTGGGGAGAGGGTTTAGGTACTCACCCCTCCACTTT. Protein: CASSQDLGRGFRYSPLHF.

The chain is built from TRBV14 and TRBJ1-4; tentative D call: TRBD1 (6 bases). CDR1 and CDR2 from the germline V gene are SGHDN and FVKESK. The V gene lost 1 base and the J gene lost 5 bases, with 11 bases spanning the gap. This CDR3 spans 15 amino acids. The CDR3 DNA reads TGTGCCAGCAGCCAAGGAGGACAGCACAATGAAAAACTGTTTTTT. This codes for CASSQGGQHNEKLFF.

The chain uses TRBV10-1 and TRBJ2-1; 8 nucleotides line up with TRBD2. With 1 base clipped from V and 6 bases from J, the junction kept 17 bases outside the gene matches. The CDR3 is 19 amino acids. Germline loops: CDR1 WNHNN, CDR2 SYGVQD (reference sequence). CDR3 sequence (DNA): TGCGCCAGCAGTGAGTTGCTGACTATCGGGGGGGCCAAAGGCAATGAGCAGTTCTTC. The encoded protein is CASSELLTIGGAKGNEQFF.

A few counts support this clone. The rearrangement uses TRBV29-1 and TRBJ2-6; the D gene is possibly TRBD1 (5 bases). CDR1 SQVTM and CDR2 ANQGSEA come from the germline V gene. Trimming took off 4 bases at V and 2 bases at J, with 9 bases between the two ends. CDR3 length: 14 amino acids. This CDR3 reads CSVGAGTGANVLTF. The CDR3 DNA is TGCAGCGTTGGGGCAGGGACTGGGGCCAACGTCCTGACTTTC.

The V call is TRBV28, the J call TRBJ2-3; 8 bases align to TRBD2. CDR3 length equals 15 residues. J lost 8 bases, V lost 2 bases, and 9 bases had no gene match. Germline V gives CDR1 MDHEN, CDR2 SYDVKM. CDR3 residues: CASSLPAGDLGTQYF. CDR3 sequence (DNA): TGTGCCAGCAGTTTACCAGCGGGAGACCTCGGTACGCAGTATTTT.

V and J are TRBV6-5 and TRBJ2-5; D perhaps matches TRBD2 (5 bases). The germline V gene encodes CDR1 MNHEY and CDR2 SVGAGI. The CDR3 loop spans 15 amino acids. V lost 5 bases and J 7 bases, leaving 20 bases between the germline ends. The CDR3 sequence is CASSQRVAAVWTQYF. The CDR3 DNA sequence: TGTGCCAGCAGTCAACGTGTGGCAGCGGTTTGGACCCAGTACTTC.

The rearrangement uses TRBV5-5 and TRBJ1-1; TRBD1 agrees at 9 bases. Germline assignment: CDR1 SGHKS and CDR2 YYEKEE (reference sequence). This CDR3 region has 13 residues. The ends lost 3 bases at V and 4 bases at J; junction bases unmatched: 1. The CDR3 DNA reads TGTGCCAGCAGCTCGGACAGGGGCACTGAAGCTTTCTTT. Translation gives CASSSDRGTEAFF.

The CDR3 reads CAAGGLKFFGYTF. The CDR3 coding sequence is TGTGCCGCGGGTGGACTAAAATTTTTTGGCTACACCTTC. V gene TRBV6-5 combines with J gene TRBJ1-2, with D hard to call. The CDR3 spans 13 residues. V was trimmed by 11 bases and J by 7 bases, leaving 20 bases between them. Germline V lookup: CDR1 MNHEY, CDR2 SVGAGI.

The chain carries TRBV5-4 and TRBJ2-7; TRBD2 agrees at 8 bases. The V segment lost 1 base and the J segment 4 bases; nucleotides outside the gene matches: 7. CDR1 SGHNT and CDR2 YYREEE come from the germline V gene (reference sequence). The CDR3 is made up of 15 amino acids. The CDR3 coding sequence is TGTGCCAGCAGCTTGCCCGGGACTAGTGTTTACGAGCAGTACTTC. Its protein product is CASSLPGTSVYEQYF.

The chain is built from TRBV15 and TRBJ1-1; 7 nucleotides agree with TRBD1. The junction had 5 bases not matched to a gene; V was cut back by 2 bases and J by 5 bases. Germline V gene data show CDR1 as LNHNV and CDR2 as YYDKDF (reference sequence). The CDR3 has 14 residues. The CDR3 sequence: CATSRKGASTEAFF. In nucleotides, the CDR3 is TGTGCCACCAGCAGAAAGGGGGCGTCTACTGAAGCTTTCTTT.

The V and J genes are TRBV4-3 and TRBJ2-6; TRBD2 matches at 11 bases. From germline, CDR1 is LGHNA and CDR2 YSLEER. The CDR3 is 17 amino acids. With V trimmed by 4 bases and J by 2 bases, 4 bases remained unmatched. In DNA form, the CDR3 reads TGCGCCAGCAGCCGACTAGCGGGAAAGACTGGGGCCAACGTCCTGACTTTC. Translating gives CASSRLAGKTGANVLTF.

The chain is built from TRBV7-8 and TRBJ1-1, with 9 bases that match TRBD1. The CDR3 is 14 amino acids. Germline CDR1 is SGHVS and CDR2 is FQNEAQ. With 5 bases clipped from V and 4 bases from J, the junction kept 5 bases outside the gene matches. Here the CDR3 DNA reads TGTGCCAGCAGCCTCCGGGACAGGGTCACTGAAGCTTTCTTT. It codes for CASSLRDRVTEAFF.

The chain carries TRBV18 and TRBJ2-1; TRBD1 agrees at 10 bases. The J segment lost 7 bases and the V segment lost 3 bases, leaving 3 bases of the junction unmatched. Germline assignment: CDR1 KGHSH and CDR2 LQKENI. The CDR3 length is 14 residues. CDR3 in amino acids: CASSPDRGRNEQFF. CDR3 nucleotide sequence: TGTGCCAGCTCACCGGACAGGGGGAGGAATGAGCAGTTCTTC. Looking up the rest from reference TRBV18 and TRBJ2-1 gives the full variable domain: NAGVMQNPRHLVRRRGQEARLRCSPMKGHSHVYWYRQLPEEGLKFMVYLQKENIIDESGMPKERFSAEFPKEGPSILRIQQVVRGDSAAYFCASSPDRGRNEQFFGPGTRLTVL.

CDR3 sequence: CATSRDRTNTEAFF. CDR3 coding DNA: TGTGCCACCAGCAGAGACAGGACTAACACTGAAGCTTTCTTT. The chain recombines TRBV15 with TRBJ1-1; unclear D gene. Germline CDR1 is LNHNV and CDR2 is YYDKDF (reference sequence). The CDR3 is 14 amino acids. The V gene lost 0 bases and the J gene lost 2 bases, with 7 bases spanning the gap.

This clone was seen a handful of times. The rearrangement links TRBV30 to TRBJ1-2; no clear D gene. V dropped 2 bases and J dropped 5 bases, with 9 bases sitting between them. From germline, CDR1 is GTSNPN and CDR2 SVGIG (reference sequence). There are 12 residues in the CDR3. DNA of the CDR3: TGTGCCTGGAGTTTCCTGTCGTATGGCTACACCTTC. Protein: CAWSFLSYGYTF.

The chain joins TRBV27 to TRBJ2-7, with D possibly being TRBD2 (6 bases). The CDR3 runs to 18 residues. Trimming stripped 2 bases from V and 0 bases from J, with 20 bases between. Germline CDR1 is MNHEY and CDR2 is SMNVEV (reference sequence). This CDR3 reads CASSLIPESSDSSYEQYF. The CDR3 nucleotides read TGTGCCAGCAGTTTAATACCCGAATCTAGCGACAGCTCCTACGAGCAGTACTTC.

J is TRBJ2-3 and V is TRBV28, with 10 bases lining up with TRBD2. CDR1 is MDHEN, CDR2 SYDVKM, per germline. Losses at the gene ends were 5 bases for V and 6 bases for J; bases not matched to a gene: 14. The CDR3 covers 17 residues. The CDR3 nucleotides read TGTGCCAGCAGTCCGCCGGGGAGCGGGGGGGCCCATGATACGCAGTATTTT. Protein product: CASSPPGSGGAHDTQYF.

CDR3 residues: CASRGGSPPYGYTF. CDR3 nucleotide sequence: TGTGCCAGCAGAGGGGGTTCTCCCCCCTATGGCTACACCTTC. The J gene is TRBJ1-2, the V gene TRBV6-5; weak D call: TRBD1 (6 bases). Trimming cost V 6 bases and J 4 bases, with 15 bases left between them. Germline V gives CDR1 MNHEY, CDR2 SVGAGI. The CDR3 extends over 14 amino acids.